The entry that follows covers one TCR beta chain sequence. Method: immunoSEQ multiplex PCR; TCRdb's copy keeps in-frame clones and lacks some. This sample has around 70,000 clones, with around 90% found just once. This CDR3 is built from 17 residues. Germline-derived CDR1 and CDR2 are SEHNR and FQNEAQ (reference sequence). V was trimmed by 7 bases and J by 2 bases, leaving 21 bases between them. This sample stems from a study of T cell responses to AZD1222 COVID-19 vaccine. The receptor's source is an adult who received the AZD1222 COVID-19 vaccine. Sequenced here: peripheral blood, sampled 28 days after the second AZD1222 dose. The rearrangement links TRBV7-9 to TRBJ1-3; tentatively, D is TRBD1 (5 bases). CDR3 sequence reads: CASTGAGQGVTGNTIYF. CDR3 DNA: TGTGCCAGCACCGGTGCCGGGCAGGGAGTTACTGGAAACACCATATATTTT. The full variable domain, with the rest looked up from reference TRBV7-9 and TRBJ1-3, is DTGVSQNPRHKITKRGQNVTFRCDPISEHNRLYWYRQTLGQGPEFLTYFQNEAQLEKSRLLSDRFSAERPKGSFSTLEIQRTEQGDSAMYLCASTGAGQGVTGNTIYFGEGSWLTVV.